These 17 T cell receptor beta chains were sequenced from one sample in a study of CD8 T cells in ankylosing spondylitis listed by TCRdb under 2017. Library preparation employed 5' RACE. Sequencing was carried out with an Illumina HiSeq 2500. TCRdb reran the public reads through fastp at Q25 and MiXCR, keeping productive beta chains. Every entry covers one CDR3 protein and lists the most common genes and DNA from its rows. A total of 250,000 or so distinct CDR3 sequences appear in this sample, 20% to 30% of them only once. The leading ten clones occupy roughly 0.67% of the sample. Sequencing used blood, either unsorted or a sorted T cell fraction (not recorded which). These TCRs come from a male donor with ankylosing spondylitis or in good health (not recorded which).

The genes are TRBV12-3 or TRBV12-4 and TRBJ1-4; unclear D gene. There are 12 residues in the CDR3. Trimming took off 5 bases at V and 7 bases at J, with 8 bases between the two ends. The CDR3 DNA reads as TGTGCCAGCAGTGTGATAGGTGAAAAACTGTTTTTT. Protein product: CASSVIGEKLFF.

The chain links TRBV20-1 to TRBJ2-7; D may be TRBD1 or TRBD2 (5 bases each). V shed 3 bases and J shed 2 bases, with 14 bases lying between them. The germline gives CDR1 DFQATT, CDR2 SNEGSKA (reference sequence). The CDR3 is 14 amino acids. DNA for the CDR3: TGCAGTGCTAGTCAGGGCTTGGGACCCTACGAGCAGTACTTC. Residues: CSASQGLGPYEQYF.

This rearrangement joins TRBV29-1 to TRBJ2-5; the D call may be TRBD1 or TRBD2 (5 bases each). Trimming shortened V by 3 bases and J by 9 bases, and 11 bases separated the two germline ends. Germline V gene lookup returns CDR1 SQVTM and CDR2 ANQGSEA. CDR3 length: 11 amino acids. This CDR3 is CSVEYGAAQYF. In nucleotides, the CDR3 is TGCAGCGTTGAGTACGGGGCGGCCCAGTACTTC.

The chain carries TRBV4-2 and TRBJ2-2; the D is unclear. CDR1 LGHNA and CDR2 YNFKEQ come from the germline V gene. V shed 8 bases and J shed 5 bases, with 18 bases lying between them. The CDR3 spans 15 residues. This CDR3 reads CASSLSAELTGELFF. Here the CDR3 DNA reads TGTGCCAGCTCTCTCTCCGCGGAACTGACCGGGGAGCTGTTTTTT.

The chain is built from TRBV20-1 and TRBJ1-2, with D tentatively TRBD1 (5 bases). This CDR3 has 14 residues. V was clipped by 0 bases and J by 8 bases, with 16 bases between them. CDR1 and CDR2 (germline): DFQATT, SNEGSKA (reference sequence). The DNA of the CDR3 is TGCAGTGCTAGAGATCCGGGACTCTTCAGCGGCTACACCTTC. As protein: CSARDPGLFSGYTF.

This clonotype appeared once. The V call is TRBV12-3 or TRBV12-4, the J call TRBJ1-2; D not certain. V lost 2 bases and J lost 4, with 8 bases in between. The CDR3 loop spans 13 amino acids. CDR3 DNA: TGTGCCAGCAGTTTAAGAAGCACCTATGGCTACACCTTC. This sequence encodes CASSLRSTYGYTF.

About this clonotype itself: One end of the junction fails to match germline, which may point to a read error. The chain joins TRBV11-2 to TRBJ2-2; D may be TRBD1 (5 bases). The CDR3 runs to 14 residues. Per the germline V gene, CDR1 is SGHAT and CDR2 is FQNNGV. The CDR3: CVSSFRANTGELFF. The CDR3 DNA follows: TGTGTCAGCAGCTTCAGGGCGAACACCGGGGAGCTGTTTTTT.

Ten or more counts support this clonotype. V usage is TRBV11-2 and J usage is TRBJ1-2; 8 nucleotides line up with TRBD1. The germline gives CDR1 SGHAT, CDR2 FQNNGV. V lost 5 bases, J lost 8 bases, and 10 bases stayed unmatched. This CDR3 has 14 residues. The DNA for the CDR3 is TGTGCCAGCAGCCTCCGACAGGGGAGGTTGGGCTACACCTTC. Translated: CASSLRQGRLGYTF.

This clonotype was counted only a few times. This chain joins TRBV29-1 and TRBJ2-1; no definite D call. CDR3 length: 11 amino acids. Germline values: CDR1 SQVTM, CDR2 ANQGSEA. V was pared by 4 bases and J by 6 bases, with 7 bases between. The CDR3 DNA is TGCAGCGTTGCGGTAGTCAATGAGCAGTTCTTC. Its protein is CSVAVVNEQFF.

The chain has TRBV20-1 and TRBJ1-5, with D perhaps matching TRBD1 (6 bases). V was clipped by 6 bases and J by 7 bases, with 16 bases between them. The CDR3 consists of 13 residues. The germline CDR1 and CDR2 sequences are DFQATT and SNEGSKA (reference sequence). The CDR3 sequence: CSAGRGVEQPQHF. CDR3 nucleotide sequence: TGCAGTGCCGGTAGGGGGGTAGAACAGCCCCAGCATTTT.

This CDR3 reads CSATRGLLGGYTF. The CDR3 nucleotides read TGCAGTGCTACTCGCGGCCTCCTGGGTGGCTACACCTTC. The chain is built from TRBV20-1 and TRBJ1-2; no clear D. Trimming stripped 4 bases from V and 7 bases from J, with 16 bases between. The CDR3 consists of 13 residues. Germline CDR1 reads DFQATT; CDR2 reads SNEGSKA (reference sequence).

This clonotype was recorded many times. The gene calls are TRBV20-1 and TRBJ1-2; no firm D call. Trimming pared 5 bases from V and 4 bases from J, leaving 8 bases between. Germline lookup yields CDR1 DFQATT and CDR2 SNEGSKA (reference sequence). The CDR3 length is 11 residues. The CDR3 here is CSAAVFYGYTF. The CDR3 DNA reads TGCAGTGCTGCAGTCTTCTATGGCTACACCTTC.

This clonotype occurred many times. J is TRBJ1-5 and V is TRBV6-2 or TRBV6-3, with unresolved D. V lost 3 bases and J lost 3, with 9 bases in between. CDR1 and CDR2 from the germline V gene are MNHEY and SVGEGT. The CDR3 length is 14 residues. In nucleotides, the CDR3 is TGTGCCAGCAGTTATGTGCAGACCAATCAGCCCCAGCATTTT. Its translation is CASSYVQTNQPQHF.

In this sample, this clonotype turned up a few times. The chain combines TRBV9 with TRBJ2-1; D might be TRBD2 (6 bases). CDR1 is SGDLS and CDR2 is YYNGEE in the germline V gene. CDR3 size: 16 residues. V was shortened by 3 bases and J by 1 base, with 14 bases between the two germline ends. Here the CDR3 reads CASSGRGARSYNEQFF. CDR3 nucleotides: TGTGCCAGCAGCGGGAGGGGCGCGAGGTCCTACAATGAGCAGTTCTTC.

This clonotype turned up a few times. The V gene is TRBV9, the J gene TRBJ2-1, with 12 bases that match TRBD1. Germline V lookup: CDR1 SGDLS, CDR2 YYNGEE. Unmatched junction bases numbered 8, after V lost 0 bases and J lost 10 bases. The CDR3 is 16 residues long. CDR3 sequence: CASSVVGTGGPKEQFF. Here the CDR3 DNA reads TGTGCCAGCAGCGTAGTTGGGACAGGGGGCCCTAAGGAGCAGTTCTTC.

This clonotype was recorded many times. J is TRBJ2-7 and V is TRBV29-1; D not certain. Germline V gene data show CDR1 as SQVTM and CDR2 as ANQGSEA. Trimming removed 5 bases from V and 0 bases from J, with 14 bases in between. This CDR3 has 14 amino acids. For the CDR3, the DNA is TGCAGCGTTATGGAGATCTTCGACTCCTACGAGCAGTACTTC. Its protein is CSVMEIFDSYEQYF.

The chain carries TRBV5-1 and TRBJ2-5, with D hard to call. The ends were cut back, 6 bases at V and 0 bases at J, with 9 bases in the middle. The CDR3 totals 13 residues. The germline V gene encodes CDR1 SGHRS and CDR2 YFSETQ. The CDR3 spells CASTLENQETQYF. CDR3 nucleotide sequence: TGCGCCAGCACCCTAGAAAACCAAGAGACCCAGTACTTC.